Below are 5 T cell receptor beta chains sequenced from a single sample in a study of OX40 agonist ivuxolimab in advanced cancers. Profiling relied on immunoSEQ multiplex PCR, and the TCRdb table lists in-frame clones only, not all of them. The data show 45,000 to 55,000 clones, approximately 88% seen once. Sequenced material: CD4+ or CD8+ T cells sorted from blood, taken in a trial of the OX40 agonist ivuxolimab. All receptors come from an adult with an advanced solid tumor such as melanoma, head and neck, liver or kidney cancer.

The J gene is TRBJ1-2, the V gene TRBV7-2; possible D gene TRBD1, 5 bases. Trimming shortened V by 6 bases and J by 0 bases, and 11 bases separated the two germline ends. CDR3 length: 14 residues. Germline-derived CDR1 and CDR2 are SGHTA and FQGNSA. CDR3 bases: TGTGCCAGCAGTCCGGGGGGTACTAACTATGGCTACACCTTC. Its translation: CASSPGGTNYGYTF.

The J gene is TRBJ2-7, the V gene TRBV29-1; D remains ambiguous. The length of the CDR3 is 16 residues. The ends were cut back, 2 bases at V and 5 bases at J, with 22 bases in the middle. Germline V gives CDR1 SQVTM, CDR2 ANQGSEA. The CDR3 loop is CSVESKVWLGIDEQYF. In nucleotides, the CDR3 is TGCAGCGTTGAATCCAAGGTTTGGTTAGGGATCGACGAGCAGTACTTC.

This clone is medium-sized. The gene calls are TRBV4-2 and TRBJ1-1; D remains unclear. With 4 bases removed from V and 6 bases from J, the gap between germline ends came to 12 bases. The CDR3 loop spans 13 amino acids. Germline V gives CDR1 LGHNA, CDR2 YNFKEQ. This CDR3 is CASSRRKSAEAFF. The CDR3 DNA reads TGTGCCAGCAGCCGGAGGAAATCGGCTGAAGCTTTCTTT.

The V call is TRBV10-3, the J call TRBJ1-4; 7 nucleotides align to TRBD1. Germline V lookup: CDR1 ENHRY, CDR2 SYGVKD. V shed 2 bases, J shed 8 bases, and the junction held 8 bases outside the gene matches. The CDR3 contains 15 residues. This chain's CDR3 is CAISEVPGGQEKLFF. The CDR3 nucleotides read TGTGCCATCAGTGAGGTCCCAGGGGGTCAGGAAAAACTGTTTTTT.

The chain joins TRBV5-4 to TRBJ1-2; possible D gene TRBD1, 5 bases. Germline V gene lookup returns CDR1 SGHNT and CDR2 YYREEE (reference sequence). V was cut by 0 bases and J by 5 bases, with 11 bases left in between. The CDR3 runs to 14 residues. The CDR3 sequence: CASSLERGGYGYTF. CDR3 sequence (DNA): TGTGCCAGCAGCTTGGAGAGGGGTGGGTATGGCTACACCTTC.